One and the same sample provided the 25 T cell receptor beta chains below, sequenced in a study of blood T cell repertoires in COVID-19. Method: immunoSEQ multiplex PCR; TCRdb's copy keeps in-frame clones and lacks some. Of 75,000 to 100,000 clones in the sample, approximately 78% are singletons; the top ten hold 6.5% to 8.5%. The specimen sequenced was peripheral blood. These receptors all come from a man aged 50-60 years with active or convalescent COVID-19.

The table lists this clone with a few counts. The rearrangement joins TRBV5-4 to TRBJ1-1; D may be TRBD1 (6 bases). Germline V gene lookup returns CDR1 SGHNT and CDR2 YYREEE (reference sequence). V lost 4 bases and J 4 bases, leaving 17 bases between the germline ends. The CDR3 length is 15 residues. CDR3 coding DNA: TGTGCCAGCAGCCCCCGCAGGGGCGAGGGCACTGAAGCTTTCTTT. As protein: CASSPRRGEGTEAFF. The full variable domain, completed using reference TRBV5-4 and TRBJ1-1, is ETGVTQSPTHLIKTRGQQVTLRCSSQSGHNTVSWYQQALGQGPQFIFQYYREEENGRGNFPPRFSGLQFPNYSSELNVNALELDDSALYLCASSPRRGEGTEAFFGQGTRLTVV.

The J gene is TRBJ1-2, the V gene TRBV6-5, with 8 nucleotides matching TRBD1. CDR1 and CDR2 (germline): MNHEY, SVGAGI. CDR3 length: 13 residues. V lost 4 bases and J lost 2; bases outside the gene matches: 0. This CDR3 is CASSWTGNYGYTF. The CDR3 DNA sequence: TGTGCCAGCAGTTGGACAGGGAACTATGGCTACACCTTC.

This clone was detected a few times. The rearrangement uses TRBV7-9 and TRBJ1-5, with D hard to call. V was cut by 4 bases and J by 6 bases, with 10 bases left in between. This CDR3 spans 13 amino acids. Germline loops: CDR1 SEHNR, CDR2 FQNEAQ (reference sequence). The CDR3: CASSSGLGQPQHF. Here the CDR3 DNA reads TGTGCCAGCAGCTCGGGGTTAGGTCAGCCCCAGCATTTT. The complete variable domain, with remaining parts taken from reference TRBV7-9 and TRBJ1-5, reads DTGVSQNPRHKITKRGQNVTFRCDPISEHNRLYWYRQTLGQGPEFLTYFQNEAQLEKSRLLSDRFSAERPKGSFSTLEIQRTEQGDSAMYLCASSSGLGQPQHFGDGTRLSIL.

The chain has TRBV30 and TRBJ1-1; D remains unclear. The CDR3 totals 10 residues. V lost 8 bases and J lost 5, with 9 bases in between. Per germline, CDR1 GTSNPN and CDR2 SVGIG (reference sequence). The CDR3 region has the DNA TGTGCCGCGCAGGCGACTGAAGCTTTCTTT. It yields the protein CAAQATEAFF.

The genes are TRBV7-9 and TRBJ2-1; the D gene is possibly TRBD2 (6 bases). The CDR3 has 14 residues. Trimming pared 0 bases from V and 10 bases from J, leaving 13 bases between. Germline V CDR1 and CDR2: SEHNR, FQNEAQ (reference sequence). CDR3 nucleotides: TGTGCCAGCAGCTTAGCCAGGGAGGCAGGCGAGCAGTTCTTC. Translation: CASSLAREAGEQFF.

This rearrangement joins TRBV19 to TRBJ2-3; 10 bases map to TRBD1. The germline CDR1 and CDR2 sequences are LNHDA and SQIVND (reference sequence). The CDR3 is made up of 15 amino acids. V lost 7 bases and J lost 5; bases outside the gene matches: 9. The CDR3 DNA reads as TGTGCCAGTACCCAGGGGGACAGGGGCTTAGATACGCAGTATTTT. Its translation: CASTQGDRGLDTQYF.

The V gene is TRBV28, the J gene TRBJ1-3; TRBD1 matches 9 bases. V shed 2 bases and J 4 bases; nucleotides not matched to a gene: 0. CDR3 length equals 14 residues. The germline V gene has CDR1 MDHEN and CDR2 SYDVKM. CDR3 bases: TGTGCCAGCAGTTTAGGACAGGGGGGAAACACCATATATTTT. Translating it yields CASSLGQGGNTIYF.

This chain joins TRBV30 and TRBJ2-7, with a tentative D call TRBD2 (6 bases). In germline, CDR1 is GTSNPN, CDR2 SVGIG (reference sequence). The CDR3 consists of 11 residues. V was clipped by 5 bases and J by 7 bases, with 12 bases between them. CDR3 region: CAWSNGGEQYF. In DNA, the CDR3 is TGTGCCTGGTCCAACGGGGGTGAGCAGTACTTC.

The V and J genes are TRBV9 and TRBJ2-1, with D possibly matching TRBD2 (5 bases). The CDR3 length is 14 residues. Germline lookup yields CDR1 SGDLS and CDR2 YYNGEE. Trimming stripped 3 bases from V and 1 base from J, with 8 bases between. The CDR3, as DNA: TGTGCCAGCAGCGATCCGGGGTCCTACAATGAGCAGTTCTTC. Its protein is CASSDPGSYNEQFF. Full variable domain (outside the CDR3, taken from reference TRBV9 and TRBJ2-1): DSGVTQTPKHLITATGQRVTLRCSPRSGDLSVYWYQQSLDQGLQFLIQYYNGEERAKGNILERFSAQQFPDLHSELNLSSLELGDSALYFCASSDPGSYNEQFFGPGTRLTVL.

V and J are TRBV7-5 and TRBJ2-7; the table's TRBD1 call for D was not verified on the DNA. TRBV7-5 is assigned pseudogene status. CDR3 length: 17 amino acids. CDR3 nucleotide sequence: TGTGTCAGAAGCTTAGACCGGGACAGGGGGCACTCCTACGAGCAGTACGTC. Its translation: CVRSLDRDRGHSYEQYV.

J is TRBJ2-2 and V is TRBV19; TRBD2 might be the D (6 bases). V was trimmed by 5 bases and J by 5 bases, leaving 15 bases between them. This CDR3 is 15 amino acids long. The V gene's germline CDR1 is LNHDA and CDR2 SQIVND (reference sequence). The CDR3 DNA reads TGTGCCAGTAGTTCCGGGGCCGGAGGGACCGGGGAGCTGTTTTTT. Protein: CASSSGAGGTGELFF.

The J gene is TRBJ2-1, the V gene TRBV2, with 12 bases fitting TRBD2. The CDR3 totals 14 residues. J was trimmed by 9 bases and V by 6 bases; bases with no gene match: 6. Germline assignment: CDR1 SNHLY and CDR2 FYNNEI. The CDR3 here is CASRSSGGAREQFF. The CDR3 DNA is TGTGCCAGCAGATCTAGCGGGGGGGCCCGTGAGCAGTTCTTC.

In its sample, this clone was seen once. This chain joins TRBV6-2 or TRBV6-3 and TRBJ1-2; 12 bases agree with TRBD1. Germline CDR1 is MNHEY and CDR2 is SVGEGT. V was clipped by 2 bases and J by 8 bases; unmatched bases: 6. CDR3 length equals 15 residues. CDR3 in amino acids: CASSYQGQGASGYTF. The CDR3 DNA is TGTGCCAGCAGTTACCAGGGACAGGGGGCGAGCGGCTACACCTTC.

The chain is built from TRBV29-1 and TRBJ2-1; D ambiguous. The germline V and J ends were trimmed by 3 bases and 5 bases, with 5 bases remaining between them. The CDR3 length is 11 residues. Germline V gene sequence: CDR1 SQVTM, CDR2 ANQGSEA. CDR3 DNA: TGCAGCGTTGAGCGGAACAATGAGCAGTTCTTC. Amino acids: CSVERNNEQFF.

The genes are TRBV3-1 (or the pseudogene TRBV3-2) and TRBJ1-1; TRBD1 might be the D (6 bases). Germline assignment: CDR1 LGHDT and CDR2 YNNKEL (reference sequence). This CDR3 has 14 amino acids. V lost 0 bases to trimming and J lost 1 base, with 6 bases between them. Here the CDR3 DNA reads TGTGCCAGCAGCCAAGAGGGACAGAACACTGAAGCTTTCTTT. Its protein is CASSQEGQNTEAFF.

CDR3 sequence (DNA): TGTGCCAGCAGCTATGATAGCGGGGGGGCCGGGAATGAGCAGTTCTTC. It specifies CASSYDSGGAGNEQFF. The J gene is TRBJ2-1, the V gene TRBV4-2; TRBD2 aligns across 11 bases. The CDR3 has 16 amino acids. From germline, CDR1 is LGHNA and CDR2 YNFKEQ. V shed 5 bases, J shed 7 bases, and the junction held 10 bases outside the gene matches.

The V and J genes are TRBV20-1 and TRBJ2-3; D perhaps matches TRBD2 (5 bases). CDR1 DFQATT and CDR2 SNEGSKA come from the germline V gene (reference sequence). This CDR3 comprises 11 residues. This CDR3 reads CSGESGDTQYF. In DNA form, the CDR3 reads TGCAGCGGGGAGTCGGGAGATACGCAGTATTTT.

V is TRBV12-3 or TRBV12-4 and J is TRBJ2-3; D is uncertain. The CDR3 has 13 residues. Trimming took 3 bases from V and 0 from J, leaving 4 bases between them. In DNA, the CDR3 is TGTGCCAGCAGTTTTCTAAGCACAGATACGCAGTATTTT. Translated: CASSFLSTDTQYF.

V gene TRBV5-1 combines with J gene TRBJ2-7, with D tentatively TRBD1 (6 bases). The V end lost 4 bases, the J end lost 7 bases, and 21 bases lay between the germline ends. The CDR3 loop spans 15 amino acids. Germline-derived CDR1 and CDR2 are SGHRS and YFSETQ. CDR3 sequence reads: CASSTRQAPKMEQYF. The CDR3 coding sequence is TGCGCCAGCAGCACTAGACAGGCCCCAAAGATGGAGCAGTACTTC. The whole variable domain, filled in from reference TRBV5-1 and TRBJ2-7, reads KAGVTQTPRYLIKTRGQQVTLSCSPISGHRSVSWYQQTPGQGLQFLFEYFSETQRNKGNFPGRFSGRQFSNSRSEMNVSTLELGDSALYLCASSTRQAPKMEQYFGPGTRLTVT.

V and J are TRBV5-1 and TRBJ2-5; the match to TRBD2 covers 11 bases. This CDR3 is built from 16 residues. V was clipped by 4 bases and J by 1 base; unmatched bases: 6. Looked up from germline, CDR1 is SGHRS and CDR2 is YFSETQ. The DNA of the CDR3 is TGCGCCAGCAGCCAGCCTAGCGGGGGGTTCCAAGAGACCCAGTACTTC. Residues: CASSQPSGGFQETQYF.

This clone was recorded only once. CDR3 coding DNA: TGCGCCAGCAGCGACCAGGACACTGAAGCTTTCTTT. Amino acid sequence: CASSDQDTEAFF. The chain is built from TRBV10-1 and TRBJ1-1; D is ambiguous. The CDR3 sequence is 12 residues long. The germline V and J ends were trimmed by 6 bases and 3 bases, with 8 bases remaining between them. In germline, CDR1 is WNHNN, CDR2 SYGVQD (reference sequence).

The table lists this clone with a count of one. V usage is TRBV6-6 and J usage is TRBJ1-1, with D uncertain. Trimming removed 6 bases at V and 5 bases at J, with 13 bases between. The CDR3 has 13 residues. CDR1 is MNHNY, CDR2 SVGAGI, per germline (reference sequence). CDR3 amino acids: CASSSLRETEAFF. In nucleotides, the CDR3 is TGTGCCAGCAGCAGCCTCCGGGAGACTGAAGCTTTCTTT.

The chain carries TRBV7-8 and TRBJ2-3; the D gene is possibly TRBD2 (6 bases). Per germline, CDR1 SGHVS and CDR2 FQNEAQ. The V end was cut by 4 bases, the J end by 2 bases, with 16 bases between. There are 16 residues in the CDR3. CDR3 residues: CASSSSWGLYTDTQYF. The CDR3 DNA reads TGTGCCAGCAGCTCCTCATGGGGACTTTACACAGATACGCAGTATTTT.

The V call is TRBV15, the J call TRBJ2-5, with D maybe TRBD2 (6 bases). The germline V gene has CDR1 LNHNV and CDR2 YYDKDF (reference sequence). V was clipped by 3 bases and J by 2 bases, with 19 bases between them. The CDR3 is made up of 17 amino acids. The CDR3 here is CATSSKGGAGQQETQYF. CDR3 bases: TGTGCCACCAGCAGCAAAGGAGGGGCAGGGCAACAAGAGACCCAGTACTTC.

This chain links TRBV7-9 with TRBJ2-2; 10 bases fit TRBD1. V lost 5 bases, J lost 5 bases, and 8 bases stayed unmatched. Germline V gene lookup returns CDR1 SEHNR and CDR2 FQNEAQ (reference sequence). CDR3 length: 16 amino acids. CDR3 sequence reads: CASSPLGTGATGELFF. The CDR3 bases are TGTGCCAGCAGCCCGCTTGGGACAGGGGCTACCGGGGAGCTGTTTTTT. Filled out from reference TRBV7-9 and TRBJ2-2, the complete variable domain reads DTGVSQNPRHKITKRGQNVTFRCDPISEHNRLYWYRQTLGQGPEFLTYFQNEAQLEKSRLLSDRFSAERPKGSFSTLEIQRTEQGDSAMYLCASSPLGTGATGELFFGEGSRLTVL.